These 22 T cell receptor beta chains came from one sample sequenced in a study of blood T cell repertoires in COVID-19. Here immunoSEQ multiplex PCR was the method, and the copy in TCRdb shows in-frame clones only, minus some. The table has around 30,000 clones, approximately 80% seen once. Specimen: peripheral blood. The receptors were gathered from a woman of 80 years or more with acute or convalescent COVID-19.

The chain recombines TRBV25-1 with TRBJ2-5, with a tentative D call TRBD1 (5 bases). Between the trimmed V and J ends, which lost 2 bases and 2 bases, there was a span of 9 bases. CDR1 MGHDK and CDR2 SYGVNS come from the germline V gene. The CDR3 extends over 14 amino acids. This CDR3 is CASSEVRAQETQYF. The CDR3, as DNA: TGTGCCAGCAGTGAAGTCAGGGCACAAGAGACCCAGTACTTC. The whole variable domain, filled in from reference TRBV25-1 and TRBJ2-5, reads EADIYQTPRYLVIGTGKKITLECSQTMGHDKMYWYQQDPGMELHLIHYSYGVNSTEKGDLSSESTVSRIRTEHFPLTLESARPSHTSQYLCASSEVRAQETQYFGPGTRLLVL.

This clone was recorded once. This rearrangement joins TRBV18 to TRBJ1-1; perhaps TRBD1 as D (6 bases). V lost 3 bases, J lost 2 bases, and 16 bases lay in between. The germline CDR1 and CDR2 sequences are KGHSH and LQKENI. The CDR3 is made up of 16 amino acids. The CDR3 protein is CASSPVRGGPNTEAFF. The CDR3 region has the DNA TGTGCCAGCTCACCCGTGCGGGGGGGCCCTAACACTGAAGCTTTCTTT.

The gene calls are TRBV7-8 and TRBJ2-3; the match to TRBD1 covers 9 bases. After removal of 4 bases from V and 4 bases from J, the junction contained 0 bases not matched to a gene. Per germline, CDR1 SGHVS and CDR2 FQNEAQ. The CDR3 totals 13 residues. CDR3 in amino acids: CASSWDRADTQYF. For the CDR3, the DNA is TGTGCCAGCAGCTGGGACAGGGCAGATACGCAGTATTTT.

The chain couples TRBV27 to TRBJ1-1; D ambiguous. The CDR3 is made up of 15 amino acids. Germline CDR1 and CDR2: MNHEY and SMNVEV (reference sequence). The V end lost 3 bases, the J end lost 1 base, and 12 bases lay between the germline ends. The CDR3 protein is CASSLRSRGNTEAFF. CDR3 DNA: TGTGCCAGCAGTTTGCGGTCTCGGGGGAACACTGAAGCTTTCTTT.

The genes are TRBV27 and TRBJ2-7, with TRBD2 identical over 7 bases. Germline loops: CDR1 MNHEY, CDR2 SMNVEV (reference sequence). V lost 5 bases to trimming and J lost 0 bases; unmatched junction nucleotides: 4. The CDR3 is made up of 14 amino acids. For the CDR3, the DNA is TGTGCCAGCAGTCCGGGGGGTGCCTCCTACGAGCAGTACTTC. Encoded protein: CASSPGGASYEQYF.

The V gene is TRBV27, the J gene TRBJ2-1, with 10 bases matching TRBD2. CDR1 is MNHEY, CDR2 SMNVEV, per germline (reference sequence). After removal of 2 bases from V and 6 bases from J, the junction contained 19 bases not matched to a gene. The CDR3 length is 20 residues. For the CDR3, the DNA is TGTGCCAGCAGTTTAAGGCACGGGATAGCGGGAGGACCCCTCGGCAATGAGCAGTTCTTC. Protein sequence: CASSLRHGIAGGPLGNEQFF.

The chain links TRBV7-9 to TRBJ2-4; TRBD2 might be the D (6 bases). The V gene's germline CDR1 is SEHNR and CDR2 FQNEAQ (reference sequence). Trimming cost V 5 bases and J 9 bases, with 14 bases left between them. The CDR3 loop spans 13 amino acids. The DNA for the CDR3 is TGTGCCAGCAGCCCCAGGGAGGACGGCATTCAGTACTTC. This translates into CASSPREDGIQYF.

The V call is TRBV4-3, the J call TRBJ1-2; 7 bases agree with TRBD1. The germline gives CDR1 LGHNA, CDR2 YSLEER. Trimming cost V 1 base and J 2 bases; bases outside gene matches: 1. The CDR3 totals 14 residues. Here the CDR3 reads CASSQGDSNYGYTF. For the CDR3, the DNA is TGCGCCAGCAGCCAAGGGGACAGCAACTATGGCTACACCTTC.

V is TRBV18 and J is TRBJ2-5; 8 bases are shared with TRBD2. V shed 0 bases, J shed 5 bases, and the junction held 11 bases outside the gene matches. Germline V gene lookup returns CDR1 KGHSH and CDR2 LQKENI. The CDR3 length is 17 residues. CDR3 coding DNA: TGTGCCAGCTCACCACCATGGGCGGGAGGTTCGCGGGAGACCCAGTACTTC. This encodes CASSPPWAGGSRETQYF.

CDR3 residues: CASSFRGLGPQETQYF. The CDR3 region has the DNA TGTGCCAGCAGTTTCCGGGGACTCGGTCCCCAAGAGACCCAGTACTTC. The chain employs TRBV27 and TRBJ2-5; maybe TRBD2 (6 bases). V was shortened by 3 bases and J by 1 base, with 15 bases between the two germline ends. From germline, CDR1 is MNHEY and CDR2 SMNVEV (reference sequence). The CDR3 extends over 16 amino acids.

J is TRBJ2-2 and V is TRBV29-1; 11 nucleotides line up with TRBD2. V trimming: 7 bases; J trimming: 4 bases; junction bases outside the gene matches: 2. In germline, CDR1 is SQVTM, CDR2 ANQGSEA. This CDR3 is 13 amino acids long. The DNA of the CDR3 is TGCAGCGCTGGGACTAGCGGCACCGGGGAGCTGTTTTTT. As protein: CSAGTSGTGELFF.

The chain recombines TRBV7-8 with TRBJ1-1, with D hard to call. The CDR3 is made up of 13 amino acids. V was pared by 4 bases and J by 0 bases, with 6 bases between. Per the germline V gene, CDR1 is SGHVS and CDR2 is FQNEAQ. CDR3 protein: CASSSYLNTEAFF. In nucleotides, the CDR3 is TGTGCCAGCAGCTCATACTTGAACACTGAAGCTTTCTTT.

This sequence joins TRBV30 and TRBJ1-1, with a tentative D call TRBD1 (6 bases). CDR3 size: 12 residues. The germline CDR1 and CDR2 sequences are GTSNPN and SVGIG (reference sequence). Trimming removed 5 bases from V and 3 bases from J, with 10 bases in between. For the CDR3, the DNA is TGTGCCTGGGGAGCAGGGGACACTGAAGCTTTCTTT. Its protein is CAWGAGDTEAFF.

This clone was recorded once. The rearrangement uses TRBV28 and TRBJ1-5; TRBD1 might be the D (6 bases). Trimming shortened V by 6 bases and J by 6 bases, and 15 bases separated the two germline ends. CDR3 size: 14 residues. Germline CDR1 and CDR2: MDHEN and SYDVKM. Written as DNA, the CDR3 is TGTGCCAGCAGAGGACAGAGAAGTAGTCAGCCCCAGCATTTT. It specifies CASRGQRSSQPQHF.

The chain recombines TRBV19 with TRBJ1-2, with 8 bases fitting TRBD1. The ends lost 3 bases at V and 8 bases at J; junction bases unmatched: 11. The germline CDR1 and CDR2 sequences are LNHDA and SQIVND (reference sequence). The CDR3 consists of 15 residues. The CDR3 DNA sequence: TGTGCCAGTAGTATCCTCCGGACAGGGCCGGAGGGCTACACCTTC. It specifies CASSILRTGPEGYTF.

Only one count was recorded for this clone. The chain recombines TRBV19 with TRBJ2-1; a possible D gene is TRBD2 (6 bases). The CDR3 spans 15 residues. The V gene's germline CDR1 is LNHDA and CDR2 SQIVND (reference sequence). The germline V and J ends were trimmed by 10 bases and 5 bases, with 21 bases remaining between them. DNA of the CDR3: TGTGCCACGCACGCTCCTGGGCGGGGCCACAATGAGCAGTTCTTC. Its protein is CATHAPGRGHNEQFF.

CDR3 sequence: CAWSVGTGTGYEQYF. CDR3 in DNA: TGTGCCTGGAGTGTAGGGACAGGGACAGGGTACGAGCAGTACTTC. This chain connects TRBV30 to TRBJ2-7; TRBD1 matches 9 bases. The junction had 7 bases not matched to a gene; V was cut back by 0 bases and J by 4 bases. Germline V gene lookup returns CDR1 GTSNPN and CDR2 SVGIG (reference sequence). The CDR3 spans 15 residues.

V gene TRBV7-8 combines with J gene TRBJ2-5; D remains ambiguous. This CDR3 has 12 residues. From germline, CDR1 is SGHVS and CDR2 FQNEAQ. V lost 5 bases and J lost 1, with 5 bases in between. CDR3 coding DNA: TGTGCCAGCAGCCCCGTCCAAGAGACCCAGTACTTC. As protein: CASSPVQETQYF.

This chain joins TRBV9 and TRBJ1-5, with 7 positions matching TRBD1. Unmatched junction bases numbered 4, after V lost 7 bases and J lost 0 bases. Germline loops: CDR1 SGDLS, CDR2 YYNGEE. This CDR3 spans 14 amino acids. CDR3 DNA: TGTGCCAGCCCGGACAGGTATAGCAATCAGCCCCAGCATTTT. Its translation: CASPDRYSNQPQHF.

This rearrangement joins TRBV30 to TRBJ2-3, with a tentative D call TRBD1 (6 bases). Germline V gives CDR1 GTSNPN, CDR2 SVGIG (reference sequence). This CDR3 contains 14 residues. The V gene lost 1 base and the J gene lost 2 bases, with 10 bases spanning the gap. The CDR3 loop reads CAWSGQVITDTQYF. CDR3 DNA sequence: TGTGCCTGGAGTGGACAGGTGATCACAGATACGCAGTATTTT.

This clone was seen only a few times. V gene TRBV30 combines with J gene TRBJ1-5, with D perhaps TRBD1 (6 bases). Trimming shortened V by 5 bases and J by 0 bases, and 8 bases separated the two germline ends. CDR1 and CDR2 from the germline V gene are GTSNPN and SVGIG (reference sequence). CDR3 size: 13 residues. CDR3 residues: CAWGQYSNQPQHF. The DNA of the CDR3 is TGTGCCTGGGGACAGTATAGCAATCAGCCCCAGCATTTT. Using reference TRBV30 and TRBJ1-5 for the parts outside the CDR3, the full variable domain is SQTIHQWPATLVQPVGSPLSLECTVEGTSNPNLYWYRQAAGRGLQLLFYSVGIGQISSEVPQNLSASRPQDRQFILSSKKLLLSDSGFYLCAWGQYSNQPQHFGDGTRLSIL.

This rearrangement joins TRBV28 to TRBJ1-1; a possible D gene is TRBD1 (6 bases). V was cut by 7 bases and J by 1 base, with 13 bases left in between. CDR3 size: 14 residues. The germline V gene encodes CDR1 MDHEN and CDR2 SYDVKM. The CDR3 coding sequence is TGTGCCAGCATCCCCGCAGGGGCGAACACTGAAGCTTTCTTT. It translates to CASIPAGANTEAFF.